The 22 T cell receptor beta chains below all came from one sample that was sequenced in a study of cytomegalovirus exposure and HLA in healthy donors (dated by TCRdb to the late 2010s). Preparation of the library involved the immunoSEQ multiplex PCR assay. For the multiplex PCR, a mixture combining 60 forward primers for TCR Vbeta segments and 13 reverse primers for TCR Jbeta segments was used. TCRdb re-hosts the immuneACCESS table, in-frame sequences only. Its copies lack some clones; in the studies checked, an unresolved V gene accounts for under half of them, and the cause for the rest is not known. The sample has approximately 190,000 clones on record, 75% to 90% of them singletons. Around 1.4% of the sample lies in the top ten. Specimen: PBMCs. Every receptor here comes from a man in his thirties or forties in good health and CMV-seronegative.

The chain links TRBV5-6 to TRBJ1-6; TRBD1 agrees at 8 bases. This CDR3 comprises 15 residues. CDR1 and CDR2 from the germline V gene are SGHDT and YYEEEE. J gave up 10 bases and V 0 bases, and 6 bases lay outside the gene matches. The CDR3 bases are TGTGCCAGCAGCTTGGAGGGGACAGGAAGATCACCCCTCCACTTT. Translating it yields CASSLEGTGRSPLHF.

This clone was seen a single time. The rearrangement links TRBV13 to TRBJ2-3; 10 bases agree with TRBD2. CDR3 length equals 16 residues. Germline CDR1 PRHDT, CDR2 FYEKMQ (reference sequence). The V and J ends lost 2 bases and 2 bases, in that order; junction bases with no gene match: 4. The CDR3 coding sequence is TGTGCCAGCAGCTTACGAGCGGGGGGGATCACAGATACGCAGTATTTT. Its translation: CASSLRAGGITDTQYF.

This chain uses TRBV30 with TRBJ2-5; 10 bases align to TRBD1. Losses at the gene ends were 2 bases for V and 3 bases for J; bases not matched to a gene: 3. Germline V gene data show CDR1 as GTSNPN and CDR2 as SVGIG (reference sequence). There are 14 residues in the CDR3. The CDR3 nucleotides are TGTGCCTGGAGTCGCGGGACAGGGGAAGAGACCCAGTACTTC. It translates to CAWSRGTGEETQYF. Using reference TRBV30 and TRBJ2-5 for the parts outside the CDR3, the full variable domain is SQTIHQWPATLVQPVGSPLSLECTVEGTSNPNLYWYRQAAGRGLQLLFYSVGIGQISSEVPQNLSASRPQDRQFILSSKKLLLSDSGFYLCAWSRGTGEETQYFGPGTRLLVL.

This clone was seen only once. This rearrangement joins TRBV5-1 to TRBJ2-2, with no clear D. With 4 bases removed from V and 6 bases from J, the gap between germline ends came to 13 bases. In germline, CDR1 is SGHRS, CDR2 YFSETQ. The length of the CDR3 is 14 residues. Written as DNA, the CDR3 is TGCGCCAGCAGCGACACTGACGTTTCCGGGGAGCTGTTTTTT. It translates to CASSDTDVSGELFF.

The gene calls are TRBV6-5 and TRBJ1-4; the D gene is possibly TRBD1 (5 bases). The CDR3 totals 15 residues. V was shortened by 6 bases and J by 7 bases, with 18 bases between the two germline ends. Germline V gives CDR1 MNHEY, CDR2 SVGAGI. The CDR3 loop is CASSQPSGLGEKLFF. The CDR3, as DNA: TGTGCCAGCAGCCAACCGTCAGGGTTGGGTGAAAAACTGTTTTTT.

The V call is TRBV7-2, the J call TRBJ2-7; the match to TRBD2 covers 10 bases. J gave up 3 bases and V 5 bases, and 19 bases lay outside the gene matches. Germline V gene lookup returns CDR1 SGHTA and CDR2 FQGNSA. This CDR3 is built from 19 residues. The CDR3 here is CASSPGPVIAGGPIYEQYF. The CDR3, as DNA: TGTGCCAGCAGCCCCGGGCCGGTGATAGCGGGAGGACCGATCTACGAGCAGTACTTC.

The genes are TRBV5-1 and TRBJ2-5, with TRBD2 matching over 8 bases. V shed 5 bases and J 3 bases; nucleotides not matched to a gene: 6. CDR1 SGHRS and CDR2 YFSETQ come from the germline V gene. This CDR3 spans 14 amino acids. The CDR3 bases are TGCGCCAGCAGAGACGGGACTAGAGAAGAGACCCAGTACTTC. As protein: CASRDGTREETQYF. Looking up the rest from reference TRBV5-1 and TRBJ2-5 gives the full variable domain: KAGVTQTPRYLIKTRGQQVTLSCSPISGHRSVSWYQQTPGQGLQFLFEYFSETQRNKGNFPGRFSGRQFSNSRSEMNVSTLELGDSALYLCASRDGTREETQYFGPGTRLLVL.

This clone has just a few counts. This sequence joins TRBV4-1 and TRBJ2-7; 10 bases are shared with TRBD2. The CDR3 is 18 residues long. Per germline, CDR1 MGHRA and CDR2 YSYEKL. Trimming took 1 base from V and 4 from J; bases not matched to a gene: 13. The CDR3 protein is CASSQVDMGLANRYEQYF. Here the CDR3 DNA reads TGCGCCAGCAGCCAAGTTGACATGGGACTAGCGAACCGGTACGAGCAGTACTTC.

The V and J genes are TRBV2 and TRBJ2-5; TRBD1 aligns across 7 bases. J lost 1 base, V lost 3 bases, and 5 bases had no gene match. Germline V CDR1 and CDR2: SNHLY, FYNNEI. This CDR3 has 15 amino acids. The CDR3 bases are TGTGCCAGCAGTGAGACAGGGCACTCCCAAGAGACCCAGTACTTC. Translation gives CASSETGHSQETQYF.

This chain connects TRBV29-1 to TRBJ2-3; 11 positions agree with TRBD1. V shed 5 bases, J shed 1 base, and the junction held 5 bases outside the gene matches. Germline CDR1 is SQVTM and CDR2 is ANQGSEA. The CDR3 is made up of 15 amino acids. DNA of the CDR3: TGCAGCGTTCCCCGGACAGGGGGCCGCACAGATACGCAGTATTTT. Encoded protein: CSVPRTGGRTDTQYF.

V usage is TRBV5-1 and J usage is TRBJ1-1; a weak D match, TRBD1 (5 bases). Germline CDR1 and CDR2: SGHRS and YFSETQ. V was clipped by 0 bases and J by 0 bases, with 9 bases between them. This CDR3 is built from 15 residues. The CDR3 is CASSLGQIMNTEAFF. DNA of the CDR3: TGCGCCAGCAGCTTGGGACAGATAATGAACACTGAAGCTTTCTTT.

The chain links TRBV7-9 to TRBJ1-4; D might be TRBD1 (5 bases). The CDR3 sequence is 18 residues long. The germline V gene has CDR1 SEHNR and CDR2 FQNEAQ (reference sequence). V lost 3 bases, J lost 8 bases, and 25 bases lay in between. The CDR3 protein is CASSFDGFARGGREKLFF. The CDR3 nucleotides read TGTGCCAGCAGCTTTGACGGGTTTGCTAGGGGCGGAAGGGAAAAACTGTTTTTT.

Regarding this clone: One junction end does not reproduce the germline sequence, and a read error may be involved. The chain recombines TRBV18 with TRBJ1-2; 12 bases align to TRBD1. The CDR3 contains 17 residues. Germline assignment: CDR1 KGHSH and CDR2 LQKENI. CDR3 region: CASSPRLGTGGARGYTF. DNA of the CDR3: TGTGCCAGCTCGCCACGCCTCGGGACAGGGGGCGCCCGTGGCTACACCTTC. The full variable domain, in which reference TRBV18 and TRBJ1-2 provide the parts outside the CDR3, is NAGVMQNPRHLVRRRGQEARLRCSPMKGHSHVYWYRQLPEEGLKFMVYLQKENIIDESGMPKERFSAEFPKEGPSILRIQQVVRGDSAAYFCASSPRLGTGGARGYTFGSGTRLTVV.

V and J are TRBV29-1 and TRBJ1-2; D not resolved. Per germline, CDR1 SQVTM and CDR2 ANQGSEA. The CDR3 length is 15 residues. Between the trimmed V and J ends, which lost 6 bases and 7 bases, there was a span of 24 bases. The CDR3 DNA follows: TGCAGCGTAGTCCCCGGGTGGGAGAATTGGCGTGGCTACACCTTC. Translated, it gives CSVVPGWENWRGYTF.

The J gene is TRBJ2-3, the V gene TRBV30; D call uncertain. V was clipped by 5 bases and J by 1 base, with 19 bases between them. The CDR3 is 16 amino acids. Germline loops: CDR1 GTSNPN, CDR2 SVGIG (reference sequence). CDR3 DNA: TGTGCCTGGGGTTCCCGCGACATATCGCGCACAGATACGCAGTATTTT. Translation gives CAWGSRDISRTDTQYF.

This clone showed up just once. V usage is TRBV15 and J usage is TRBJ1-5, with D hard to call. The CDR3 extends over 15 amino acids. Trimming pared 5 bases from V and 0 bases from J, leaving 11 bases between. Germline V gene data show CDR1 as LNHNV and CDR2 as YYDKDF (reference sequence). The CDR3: CATSRSLDSNQPQHF. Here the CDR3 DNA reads TGTGCCACCAGCCGGTCCTTAGATAGCAATCAGCCCCAGCATTTT.

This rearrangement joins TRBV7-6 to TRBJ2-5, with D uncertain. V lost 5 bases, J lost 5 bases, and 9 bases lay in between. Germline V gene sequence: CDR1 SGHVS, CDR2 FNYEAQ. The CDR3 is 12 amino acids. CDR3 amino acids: CASSMGWETQYF. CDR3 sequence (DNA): TGTGCCAGCAGCATGGGCTGGGAGACCCAGTACTTC. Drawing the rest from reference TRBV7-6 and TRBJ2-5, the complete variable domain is GAGVSQSPRYKVTKRGQDVALRCDPISGHVSLYWYRQALGQGPEFLTYFNYEAQQDKSGLPNDRFSAERPEGSISTLTIQRTEQRDSAMYRCASSMGWETQYFGPGTRLLVL.

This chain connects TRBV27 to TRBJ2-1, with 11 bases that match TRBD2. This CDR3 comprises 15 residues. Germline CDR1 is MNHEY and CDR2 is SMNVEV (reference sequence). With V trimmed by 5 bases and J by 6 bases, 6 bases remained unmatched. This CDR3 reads CASSEGLAVPNEQFF. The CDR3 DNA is TGTGCCAGCAGTGAGGGACTAGCGGTGCCCAATGAGCAGTTCTTC.

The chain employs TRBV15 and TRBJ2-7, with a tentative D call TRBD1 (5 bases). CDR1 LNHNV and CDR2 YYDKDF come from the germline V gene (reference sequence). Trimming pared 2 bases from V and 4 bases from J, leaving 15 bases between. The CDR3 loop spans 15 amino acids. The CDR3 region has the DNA TGTGCCACCAGCAGAACGACAGTTTCCACGTACGAGCAGTACTTC. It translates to CATSRTTVSTYEQYF.

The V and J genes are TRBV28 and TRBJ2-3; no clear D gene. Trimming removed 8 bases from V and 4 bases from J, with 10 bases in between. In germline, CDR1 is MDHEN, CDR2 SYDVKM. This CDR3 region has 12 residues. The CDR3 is CASFRKSDTQYF. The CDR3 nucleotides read TGTGCCAGCTTTAGAAAATCAGATACGCAGTATTTT.

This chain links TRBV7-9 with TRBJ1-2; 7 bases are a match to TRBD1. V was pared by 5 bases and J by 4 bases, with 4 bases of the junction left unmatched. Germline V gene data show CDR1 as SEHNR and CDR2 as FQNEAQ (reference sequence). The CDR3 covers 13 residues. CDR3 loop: CASSPGTAYGYTF. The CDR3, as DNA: TGTGCCAGCAGCCCGGGGACAGCCTATGGCTACACCTTC.

The CDR3: CASSIDPAAYEQYF. The CDR3 region has the DNA TGTGCCAGTAGTATAGACCCAGCGGCCTACGAGCAGTACTTC. This chain links TRBV19 with TRBJ2-7; D is possibly TRBD2 (5 bases). The germline V and J ends were trimmed by 0 bases and 2 bases, with 8 bases remaining between them. This CDR3 has 14 amino acids. Germline CDR1 LNHDA, CDR2 SQIVND (reference sequence).